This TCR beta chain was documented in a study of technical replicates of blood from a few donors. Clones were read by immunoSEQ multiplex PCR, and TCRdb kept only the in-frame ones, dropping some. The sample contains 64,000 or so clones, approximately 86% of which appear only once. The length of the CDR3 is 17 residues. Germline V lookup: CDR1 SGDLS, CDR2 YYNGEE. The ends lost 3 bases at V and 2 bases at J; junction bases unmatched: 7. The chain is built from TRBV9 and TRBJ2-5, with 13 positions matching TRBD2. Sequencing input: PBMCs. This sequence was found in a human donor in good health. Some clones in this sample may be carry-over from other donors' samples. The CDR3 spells CASSAHGLAGAQETQYF. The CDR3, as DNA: TGTGCCAGCAGCGCCCACGGACTAGCGGGGGCACAAGAGACCCAGTACTTC.